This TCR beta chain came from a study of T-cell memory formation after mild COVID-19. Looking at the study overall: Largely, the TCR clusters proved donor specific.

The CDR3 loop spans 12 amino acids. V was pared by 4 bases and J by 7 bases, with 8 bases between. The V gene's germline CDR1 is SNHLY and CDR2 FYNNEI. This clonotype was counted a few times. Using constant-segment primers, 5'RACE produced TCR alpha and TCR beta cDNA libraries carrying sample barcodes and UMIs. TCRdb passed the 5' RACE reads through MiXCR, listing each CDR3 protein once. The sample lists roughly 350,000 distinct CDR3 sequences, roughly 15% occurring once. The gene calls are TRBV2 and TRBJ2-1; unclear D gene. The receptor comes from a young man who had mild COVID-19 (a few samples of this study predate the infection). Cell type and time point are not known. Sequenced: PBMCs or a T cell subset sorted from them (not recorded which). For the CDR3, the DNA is TGTGCCAGCAGTGCTAGTGCGAATGAGCAGTTCTTC. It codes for CASSASANEQFF.